Listed here is a single TCR beta chain. Profiled with immunoSEQ multiplex PCR; TCRdb holds only in-frame clones, not every one. The repertoire holds tens of thousands of clones, about nine tenths seen once, with about 10% in the top ten. The sample is drawn from a study of T cell changes during pregnancy in multiple sclerosis. This CDR3 is 16 amino acids long. The junction had 8 bases not matched to a gene; V was cut back by 2 bases and J by 4 bases. In germline, CDR1 is MGHRA, CDR2 YSYEKL. The clonotype originates from a female donor with multiple sclerosis, enrolled in a pregnancy study. The specimen was CD8+ T cells from peripheral blood mononuclear cells, collected in the third trimester of pregnancy. The genes are TRBV4-1 and TRBJ1-1; TRBD1 matches at 9 bases. CDR3 in amino acids: CASSQFRTGVGTEAFF. CDR3 nucleotides: TGCGCCAGCAGCCAATTCAGGACAGGGGTTGGCACTGAAGCTTTCTTT.